Detailed here is one T cell receptor beta chain. This table comes from immunoSEQ multiplex PCR, and its TCRdb copy is limited to in-frame clones, with some not included. The table shows some 760,000 clones, with approximately 85% occurring only once. J was trimmed by 3 bases and V by 2 bases; bases with no gene match: 7. Germline assignment: CDR1 MGHRA and CDR2 YSYEKL. The CDR3 contains 15 residues. The source of the sample is a study of shared T cell receptors in the human thymus. The same sample was also studied in work on human thymus T cells.

Sequenced: thymocytes. The chain is built from TRBV4-1 and TRBJ2-7; 7 bases map to TRBD2. The receptor's source is a girl under two years old with a congenital heart defect. The DNA of the CDR3 is TGCGCCAGCAGCCAACGGGGACGGGGGGACTACGAGCAGTACTTC. This codes for CASSQRGRGDYEQYF.